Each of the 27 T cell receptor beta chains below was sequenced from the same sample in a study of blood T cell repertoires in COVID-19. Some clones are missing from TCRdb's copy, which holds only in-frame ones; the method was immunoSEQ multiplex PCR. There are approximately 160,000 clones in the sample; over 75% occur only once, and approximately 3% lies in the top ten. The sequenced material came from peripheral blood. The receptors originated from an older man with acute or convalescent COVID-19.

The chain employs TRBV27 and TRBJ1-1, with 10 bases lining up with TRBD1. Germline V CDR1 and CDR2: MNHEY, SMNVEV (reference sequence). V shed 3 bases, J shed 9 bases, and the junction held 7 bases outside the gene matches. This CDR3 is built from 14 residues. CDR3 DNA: TGTGCCAGCAGTTTGGACAGGGGGGCGAGTAAAGCTTTCTTT. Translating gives CASSLDRGASKAFF.

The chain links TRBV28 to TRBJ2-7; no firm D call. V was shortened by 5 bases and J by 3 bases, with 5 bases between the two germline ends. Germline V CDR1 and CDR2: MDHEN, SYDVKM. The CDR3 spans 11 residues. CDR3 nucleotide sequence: TGTGCCAGCAGTCAGGACTACGAGCAGTACTTC. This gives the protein CASSQDYEQYF. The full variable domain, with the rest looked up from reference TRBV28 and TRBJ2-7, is DVKVTQSSRYLVKRTGEKVFLECVQDMDHENMFWYRQDPGLGLRLIYFSYDVKMKEKGDIPEGYSVSREKKERFSLILESASTNQTSMYLCASSQDYEQYFGPGTRLTVT.

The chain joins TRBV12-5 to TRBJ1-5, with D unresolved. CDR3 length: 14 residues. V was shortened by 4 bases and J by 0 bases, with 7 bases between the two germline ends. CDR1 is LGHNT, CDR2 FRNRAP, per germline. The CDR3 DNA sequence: TGTGCTAGTGGTTCACAGAATAGCAATCAGCCCCAGCATTTT. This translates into CASGSQNSNQPQHF.

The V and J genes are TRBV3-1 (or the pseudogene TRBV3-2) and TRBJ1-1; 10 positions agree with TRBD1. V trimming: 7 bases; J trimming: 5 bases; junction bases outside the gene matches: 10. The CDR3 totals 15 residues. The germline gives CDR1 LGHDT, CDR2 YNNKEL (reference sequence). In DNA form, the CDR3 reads TGTGCCAGCACCCTGTGGGGACAGGGGCGAACTGAAGCTTTCTTT. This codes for CASTLWGQGRTEAFF.

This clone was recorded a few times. This chain's CDR3 is CASSGDQGFSYTF. The DNA for the CDR3 is TGTGCCAGCAGCGGTGACCAGGGGTTCAGCTACACCTTC. The chain uses TRBV5-5 and TRBJ1-2; a possible D gene is TRBD1 (6 bases). The CDR3 runs 13 residues. Trimming shortened V by 4 bases and J by 9 bases, and 16 bases separated the two germline ends. The V gene's germline CDR1 is SGHKS and CDR2 YYEKEE (reference sequence).

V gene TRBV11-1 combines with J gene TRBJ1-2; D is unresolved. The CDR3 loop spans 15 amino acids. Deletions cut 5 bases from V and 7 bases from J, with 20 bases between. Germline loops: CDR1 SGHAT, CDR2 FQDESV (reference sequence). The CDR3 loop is CASSPGGRKESGYTF. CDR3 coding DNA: TGTGCCAGCAGCCCCGGAGGCAGGAAGGAATCTGGCTACACCTTC.

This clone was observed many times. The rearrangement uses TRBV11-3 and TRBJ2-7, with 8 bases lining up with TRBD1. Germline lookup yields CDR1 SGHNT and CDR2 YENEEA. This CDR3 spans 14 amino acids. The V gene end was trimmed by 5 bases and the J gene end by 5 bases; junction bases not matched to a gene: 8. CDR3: CASSAGQGNHEQYF. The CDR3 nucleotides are TGTGCCAGCAGCGCCGGACAGGGTAACCACGAGCAGTACTTC. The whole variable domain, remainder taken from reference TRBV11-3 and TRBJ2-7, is EAGVVQSPRYKIIEKKQPVAFWCNPISGHNTLYWYLQNLGQGPELLIRYENEEAVDDSQLPKDRFSAERLKGVDSTLKIQPAELGDSAVYLCASSAGQGNHEQYFGPGTRLTVT.

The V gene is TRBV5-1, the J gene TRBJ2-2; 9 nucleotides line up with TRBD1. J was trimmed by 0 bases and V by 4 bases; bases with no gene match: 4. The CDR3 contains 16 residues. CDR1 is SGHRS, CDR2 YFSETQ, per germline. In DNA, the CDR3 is TGCGCCAGCAGCGCAAGGACAGGGGCGAACACCGGGGAGCTGTTTTTT. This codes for CASSARTGANTGELFF.

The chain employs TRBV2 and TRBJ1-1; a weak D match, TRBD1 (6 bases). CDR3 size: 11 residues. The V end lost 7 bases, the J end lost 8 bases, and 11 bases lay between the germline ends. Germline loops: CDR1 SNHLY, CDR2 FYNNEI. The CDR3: CASTRQEEAFF. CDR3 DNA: TGTGCCAGCACCCGACAGGAAGAAGCTTTCTTT. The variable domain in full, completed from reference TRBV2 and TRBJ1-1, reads EPEVTQTPSHQVTQMGQEVILRCVPISNHLYFYWYRQILGQKVEFLVSFYNNEISEKSEIFDDQFSVERPDGSNFTLKIRSTKLEDSAMYFCASTRQEEAFFGQGTRLTVV.

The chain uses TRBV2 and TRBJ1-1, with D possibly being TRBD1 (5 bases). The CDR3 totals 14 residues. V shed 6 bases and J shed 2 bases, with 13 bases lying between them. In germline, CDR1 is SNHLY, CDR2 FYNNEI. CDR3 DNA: TGTGCCAGCAGGAGGGACTTCTCTAACACTGAAGCTTTCTTT. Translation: CASRRDFSNTEAFF.

This CDR3 reads CASSSTGGYRGYTF. In nucleotides, the CDR3 is TGTGCCAGCAGCTCCACAGGGGGCTATCGTGGCTACACCTTC. The chain joins TRBV11-2 to TRBJ1-2; 9 bases fit TRBD1. The CDR3 has 14 amino acids. J gave up 7 bases and V 4 bases, and 7 bases lay outside the gene matches. CDR1 is SGHAT and CDR2 is FQNNGV in the germline V gene.

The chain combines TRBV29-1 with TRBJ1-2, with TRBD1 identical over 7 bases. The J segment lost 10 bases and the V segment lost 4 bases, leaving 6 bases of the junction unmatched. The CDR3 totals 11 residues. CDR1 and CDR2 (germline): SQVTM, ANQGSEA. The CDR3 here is CSVGDRADYTF. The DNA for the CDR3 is TGCAGCGTTGGGGACAGAGCCGACTACACCTTC.

CDR3 DNA sequence: TGTGCCAGCAGTCCCCGAGAAAGTCGGAATGAGCAGTTCTTC. This gives the protein CASSPRESRNEQFF. The chain joins TRBV27 to TRBJ2-1; D call uncertain. The germline V and J ends were trimmed by 5 bases and 7 bases, with 15 bases remaining between them. Germline V gene lookup returns CDR1 MNHEY and CDR2 SMNVEV (reference sequence). This CDR3 is built from 14 residues.

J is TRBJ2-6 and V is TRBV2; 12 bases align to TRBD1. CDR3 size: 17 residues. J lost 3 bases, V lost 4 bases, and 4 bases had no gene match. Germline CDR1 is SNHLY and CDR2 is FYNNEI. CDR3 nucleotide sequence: TGTGCCAGCAGTGCCGGGACAGGGGGCCGTGGGGCCAACGTCCTGACTTTC. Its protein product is CASSAGTGGRGANVLTF. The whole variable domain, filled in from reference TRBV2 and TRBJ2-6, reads EPEVTQTPSHQVTQMGQEVILRCVPISNHLYFYWYRQILGQKVEFLVSFYNNEISEKSEIFDDQFSVERPDGSNFTLKIRSTKLEDSAMYFCASSAGTGGRGANVLTFGAGSRLTVL.

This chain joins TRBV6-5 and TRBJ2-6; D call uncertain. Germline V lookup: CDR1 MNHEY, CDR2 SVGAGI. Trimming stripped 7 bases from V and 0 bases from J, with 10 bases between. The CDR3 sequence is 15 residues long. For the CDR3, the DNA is TGTGCCAGCATGCCGACTCTCTCTGGGGCCAACGTCCTGACTTTC. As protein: CASMPTLSGANVLTF.

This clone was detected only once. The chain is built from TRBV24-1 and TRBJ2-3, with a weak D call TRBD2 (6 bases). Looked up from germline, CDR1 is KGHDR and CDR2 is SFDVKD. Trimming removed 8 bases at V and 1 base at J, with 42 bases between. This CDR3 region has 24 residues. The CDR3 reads CATTCRGAEPSIPPGGRGTDTQYF. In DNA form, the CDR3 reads TGTGCCACCACCTGTCGCGGGGCTGAACCCTCTATCCCCCCCGGCGGGCGGGGCACAGATACGCAGTATTTT.

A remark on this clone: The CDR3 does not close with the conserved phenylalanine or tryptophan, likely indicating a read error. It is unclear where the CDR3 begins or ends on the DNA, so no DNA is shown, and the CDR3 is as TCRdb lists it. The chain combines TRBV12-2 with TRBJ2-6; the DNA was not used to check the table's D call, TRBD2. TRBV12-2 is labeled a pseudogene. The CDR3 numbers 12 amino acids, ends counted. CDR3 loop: CASRTPASGWGE.

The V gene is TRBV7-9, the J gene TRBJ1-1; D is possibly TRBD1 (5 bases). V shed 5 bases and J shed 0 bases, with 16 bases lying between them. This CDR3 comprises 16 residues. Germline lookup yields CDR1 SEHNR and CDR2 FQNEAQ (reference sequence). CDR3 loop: CASSPRDGIMNTEAFF. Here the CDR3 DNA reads TGTGCCAGCAGCCCGCGGGACGGAATCATGAACACTGAAGCTTTCTTT.

The chain's CDR3 is CASSLQGGTYEQYF. DNA for the CDR3: TGTGCCAGCAGCTTACAAGGCGGGACCTACGAGCAGTACTTC. The chain has TRBV5-6 and TRBJ2-7; TRBD2 is a possible D gene (6 bases). This CDR3 has 14 amino acids. Germline V lookup: CDR1 SGHDT, CDR2 YYEEEE. Trimming shortened V by 2 bases and J by 2 bases, and 11 bases separated the two germline ends.

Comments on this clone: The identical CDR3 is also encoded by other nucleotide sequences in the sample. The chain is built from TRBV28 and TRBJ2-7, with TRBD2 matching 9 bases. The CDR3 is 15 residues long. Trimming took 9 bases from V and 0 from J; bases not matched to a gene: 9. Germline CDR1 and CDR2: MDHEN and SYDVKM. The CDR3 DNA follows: TGTGCCAGTCGCCGTAGACTAGCGGACTCCTACGAGCAGTACTTC. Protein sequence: CASRRRLADSYEQYF.

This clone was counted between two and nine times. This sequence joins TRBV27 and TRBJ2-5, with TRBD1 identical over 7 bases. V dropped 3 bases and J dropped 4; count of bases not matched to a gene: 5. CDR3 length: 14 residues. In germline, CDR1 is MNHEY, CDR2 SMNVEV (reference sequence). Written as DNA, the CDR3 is TGTGCCAGCAGTTTGGAACAGGGGACAGAGACCCAGTACTTC. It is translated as CASSLEQGTETQYF.

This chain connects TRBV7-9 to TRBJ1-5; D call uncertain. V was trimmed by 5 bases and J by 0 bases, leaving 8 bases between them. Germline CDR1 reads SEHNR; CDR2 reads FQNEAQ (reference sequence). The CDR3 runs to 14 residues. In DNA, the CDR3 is TGTGCCAGCAGCCCGAGCTATAGCAATCAGCCCCAGCATTTT. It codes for CASSPSYSNQPQHF.

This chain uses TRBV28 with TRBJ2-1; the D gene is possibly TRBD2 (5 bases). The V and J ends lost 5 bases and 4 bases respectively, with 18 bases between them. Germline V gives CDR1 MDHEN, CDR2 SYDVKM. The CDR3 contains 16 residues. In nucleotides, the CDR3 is TGTGCCAGCAGTCCCGACTCGCGGGCAACTTACAATGAGCAGTTCTTC. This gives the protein CASSPDSRATYNEQFF.

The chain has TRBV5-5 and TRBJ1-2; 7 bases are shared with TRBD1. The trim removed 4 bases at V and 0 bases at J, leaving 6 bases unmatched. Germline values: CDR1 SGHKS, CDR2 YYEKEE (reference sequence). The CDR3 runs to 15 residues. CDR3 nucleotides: TGTGCCAGCAGCGCTACAGGGGTAGCTAACTATGGCTACACCTTC. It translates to CASSATGVANYGYTF.

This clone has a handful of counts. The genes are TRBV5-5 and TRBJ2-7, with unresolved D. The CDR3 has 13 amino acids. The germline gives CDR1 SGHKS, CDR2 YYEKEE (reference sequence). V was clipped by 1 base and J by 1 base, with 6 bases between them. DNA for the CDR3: TGTGCCAGCAGCTTGTCCCTTTCCTACGAGCAGTACTTC. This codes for CASSLSLSYEQYF.

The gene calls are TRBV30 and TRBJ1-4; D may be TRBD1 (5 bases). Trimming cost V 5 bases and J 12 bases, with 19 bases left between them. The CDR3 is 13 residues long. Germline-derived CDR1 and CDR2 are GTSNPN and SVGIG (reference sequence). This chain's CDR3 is CAWDKGLIGELFF. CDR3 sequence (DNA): TGTGCCTGGGACAAGGGGTTAATTGGAGAACTGTTTTTT.

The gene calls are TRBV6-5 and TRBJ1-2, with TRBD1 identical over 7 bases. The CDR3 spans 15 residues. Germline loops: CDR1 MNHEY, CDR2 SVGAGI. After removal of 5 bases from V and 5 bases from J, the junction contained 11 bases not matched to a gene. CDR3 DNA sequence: TGTGCCAGCAGTACCAGACAGGGAGGCCTATATGGCTACACCTTC. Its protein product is CASSTRQGGLYGYTF.